This is a list of T cell receptor beta chains from one sample in a study of vaccination and CD4 T cells after COVID-19. No antigen has been assigned to these receptors. MiXCR, run by TCRdb on the PCR reads, gives a single entry per CDR3 protein. The sample has approximately 13,000 distinct CDR3 sequences, roughly four fifths seen once; the top ten hold 20% to 25%. The specimen was CD4+ T cells from blood, cultured in vitro. These receptors originate from a human donor who had recovered from COVID-19. The CDR3 runs from the conserved cysteine through the conserved F or W. D genes are given only for firm matches. Clone sizes are given selectively: once, few, many, or a class where the clone is expanded.

size	V	D	J	DNA	CDR3
.	TRBV20-1	TRBD2	TRBJ2-7	TGCAGTGCTAGGTATAGCGGGAGAATTGACGAGCAGTACTTC	CSARYSGRIDEQYF
.	TRBV20-1	TRBD2	TRBJ2-7	TGCAGTGCTAGAGCCGCACTAGCGGGAGTGCACGAGCAGTACTTC	CSARAALAGVHEQYF
.	TRBV20-1	TRBD1	TRBJ1-5	TGCAGTGCTAGGCGTCGACAGGGAGGCCAGCCCCAGCATTTT	CSARRRQGGQPQHF
few	TRBV20-1	.	TRBJ1-1	TGCAGTGCTGATCAGGGGATACTTGGTATGAACACTGAAGCTTTCTTT	CSADQGILGMNTEAFF
medium-sized	TRBV9	.	TRBJ1-1	TGTGCCAGCAGCGTAGTCCGCAAGGGCTCGGGTGTTGAAGCTTTCTTT	CASSVVRKGSGVEAFF
.	TRBV6-5	.	TRBJ1-3	TGTGCCAGCAGTTACTCGAGCCTAAGAACTGGAAACACCATATATTTT	CASSYSSLRTGNTIYF
.	TRBV10-3	.	TRBJ1-6	TGTGCCATCAGGGGGGGAATGGATTCACCCCTCCACTTT	CAIRGGMDSPLHF
.	TRBV24-1	.	TRBJ2-5	TGTGCCACCAGGGCACACCGCCAAGAGACCCAGTACTTC	CATRAHRQETQYF
.	TRBV27	.	TRBJ1-5	TGTGCCAGCAGTTTTTCCGGGGCCTACAATCAGCCCCAGCATTTT	CASSFSGAYNQPQHF
few	TRBV7-9	.	TRBJ1-3	TGTGCCAGCAGCTTAGTTCAGGGCTCTGGAAACACCATATATTTT	CASSLVQGSGNTIYF
.	TRBV7-9	TRBD1	TRBJ1-2	TGTGCCAGCAGCTTAATGGACAGGGCGAACTATGGCTACACCTTC	CASSLMDRANYGYTF
.	TRBV29-1	TRBD1	TRBJ2-2	TGCAGCGGACGACAGGGCACGATCACCGGGGAGCTGTTTTTT	CSGRQGTITGELFF
.	TRBV20-1	.	TRBJ2-5	TGCAGTGCTACGTCCAGAAATTATCAAGAGACCCAGTACTTC	CSATSRNYQETQYF
.	TRBV15	TRBD2	TRBJ2-3	TGTGCCACCAGCAGAGGGGGGACTAGCGGGAGGAAAACGCAGTATTTT	CATSRGGTSGRKTQYF
.	TRBV24-1	.	TRBJ2-5	TGTGCCACCAGTGATCTCCGGGCACTAAAAGAGACCCAGTACTTC	CATSDLRALKETQYF
.	TRBV19	.	TRBJ2-1	TGTGCCAGTACTCCCGATGGGGGGCTAGCCGGCAGTGAGCAGTTCTTC	CASTPDGGLAGSEQFF
.	TRBV19	.	TRBJ1-2	TGTGCCAGTAGTAGGACGGCTAGATACTATGGCTACACCTTC	CASSRTARYYGYTF
.	TRBV6-2/TRBV6-3	.	TRBJ1-5	TGTGCCAGCAGTTACATGGGATCCAATCAGCCCCAGCATTTT	CASSYMGSNQPQHF
once	TRBV6-5	TRBD2	TRBJ2-3	TGTGCCAGCAGTTACCGGGGGAGGGCCAGGTCAGATACGCAGTATTTT	CASSYRGRARSDTQYF
.	TRBV7-3	TRBD2	TRBJ2-1	TGTGCCAGCTCAAAAGGGACTAGCGGGAGTTACGAGCAGTTCTTC	CASSKGTSGSYEQFF
.	TRBV28	.	TRBJ2-7	TGTGCCAGTCGACCAGGGGGAGGCCACGAGCAGTACTTC	CASRPGGGHEQYF
few	TRBV7-2	TRBD2	TRBJ2-1	TGTGCCAGCGGATTAGCGGGAGGGTACAATGAGCAGTTCTTC	CASGLAGGYNEQFF
.	TRBV7-9	.	TRBJ1-1	TGTGCCAGCAGCTTAGATGGCTGGGGCACTGAAGCTTTCTTT	CASSLDGWGTEAFF
.	TRBV7-2	.	TRBJ1-1	TGTGCCAGCAGCTTAGGCCGGATCAACACTGAAGCTTTCTTT	CASSLGRINTEAFF
.	TRBV19	.	TRBJ2-4	TGTGCCAGTAATCTTCAGGCGGGGTACATTCAGTACTTC	CASNLQAGYIQYF
few	TRBV19	TRBD1	TRBJ1-2	TGTGCCAGTAGTAACGAACGAGGACAGGGGTCGGGTGGCTACACCTTC	CASSNERGQGSGGYTF
.	TRBV20-1	.	TRBJ1-1	TGCAGTGCCAAAGAAATCCGGGGGGGGAACACTGAAGCTTTCTTT	CSAKEIRGGNTEAFF
.	TRBV7-9	.	TRBJ1-3	TGTGCCAGCAGCTTAGGACAGGAACGGTACACCATATATTTT	CASSLGQERYTIYF
.	TRBV5-6	.	TRBJ2-7	TGTGCCAGCAGCCCCTTTCTTCCGGGGGTCGAGCAGTACTTC	CASSPFLPGVEQYF
.	TRBV20-1	TRBD1	TRBJ1-5	TGCAGTGCTAGGGCAGGGGGCAGTCAGCCCCAGCATTTT	CSARAGGSQPQHF
large	TRBV7-3	.	TRBJ2-7	TGTGCCAGCAGCTTGGGGGTGGGCCTTGGCTATGAGCAGTACTTC	CASSLGVGLGYEQYF
.	TRBV10-3	.	TRBJ1-2	TGTGCCATCAGCCGACAGGCGCAAGGCTACACCTTC	CAISRQAQGYTF
.	TRBV7-9	.	TRBJ2-6	TGTGCCAGCAGCTTGGGTCGGGTTGGACCCTCTGGGGCCAACGTCCTGACTTTC	CASSLGRVGPSGANVLTF
.	TRBV7-9	.	TRBJ2-7	TGTGCCAGCAGCTTAGAGTCAGGCACCGAGCAGTACTTC	CASSLESGTEQYF
.	TRBV6-1	.	TRBJ2-1	TGTGCCAGCAGCACCCGGAGAAATGAGCAGTTCTTC	CASSTRRNEQFF
.	TRBV20-1	TRBD1	TRBJ1-2	TGCAGTGCTACCCTCGACAGGGTCACCGATAACTATGGCTACACCTTC	CSATLDRVTDNYGYTF
.	TRBV28	.	TRBJ2-7	TGTGCCAGCAGCCCTTTCTGGAACCGGCTCGAGCAGTACTTC	CASSPFWNRLEQYF
few	TRBV19	.	TRBJ2-7	TGTGCCAGTAGGGGAAGACAGTCCTACGAGCAGTACTTC	CASRGRQSYEQYF
.	TRBV7-8	.	TRBJ2-5	TGTGCCAGCAGCTTTAGCGGTGCAGAGACCCAGTACTTC	CASSFSGAETQYF
.	TRBV11-3	TRBD2	TRBJ2-2	TGTGCCAGCAGCGGACTAGGGAGGGGGGAGCTGTTTTTT	CASSGLGRGELFF
.	TRBV28	.	TRBJ1-6	TGTGCCAGCAGTTTAGGCTCTAGCACCAATTCACCCCTCCACTTT	CASSLGSSTNSPLHF
.	TRBV7-2	TRBD2	TRBJ2-7	TGTGCCAGCAGCTTAGATTGGGCGGGAGGGATCTACGAGCAGTACTTC	CASSLDWAGGIYEQYF
.	TRBV6-1	.	TRBJ1-2	TGTGCCAGTGCGGGGGGCGATGGCTACACCTTC	CASAGGDGYTF
.	TRBV6-1	.	TRBJ2-7	TGTGCCAGCAGGCGAGGCGGGACCACCTACGAGCAGTACTTC	CASRRGGTTYEQYF
.	TRBV19	.	TRBJ2-7	TGTGCCAGTATGGCAGGCTACGAGCAGTACTTC	CASMAGYEQYF
.	TRBV20-1	.	TRBJ1-2	TGCAGTGCTAATTCCCGGGGGGTCTATGGCTACACCTTC	CSANSRGVYGYTF
.	TRBV11-2	.	TRBJ2-1	TGTGCCAGCAGCTTACGGGCCCGGGGGGCGCTGTCCTACAATGAGCAGTTCTTC	CASSLRARGALSYNEQFF
.	TRBV6-5	.	TRBJ1-2	TGTGCCAGCAGTTTGAACCGGGGCCTCTTCCCTGGCTACACCTTC	CASSLNRGLFPGYTF
.	TRBV15	.	TRBJ2-1	TGTGCCACCAGCAGAGATTTTTATGGGAAGGGTGAGCAGTTCTTC	CATSRDFYGKGEQFF
few	TRBV6-1	TRBD1	TRBJ1-4	TGTGCCAGCAGGGGGGGAGGGGGCTATGCAACTAATGAAAAACTGTTTTTT	CASRGGGGYATNEKLFF
.	TRBV6-1	TRBD1	TRBJ1-2	TGTGCCAGCTCCCGGACAGGGACTACACCTTATGGCTACACCTTC	CASSRTGTTPYGYTF
.	TRBV6-1	.	TRBJ2-7	TGTGCCAGCAGAAGCAGCTACGAGCAGTACTTC	CASRSSYEQYF
few	TRBV6-5	.	TRBJ1-1	TGTGCCAGCAGTTACGGGACGCAGAACACTGAAGCTTTCTTT	CASSYGTQNTEAFF
.	TRBV6-1	.	TRBJ1-2	TGTGCCAGCAGTGAAGTTATCCTCATCTATGGCTACACCTTC	CASSEVILIYGYTF
.	TRBV6-5	.	TRBJ2-2	TGTGCCAGCAGTTACTCGATCGGCCCGGGGGCCGGGGAGCTGTTTTTT	CASSYSIGPGAGELFF
.	TRBV30	.	TRBJ1-2	TGTGCCTGGAGTAGAGGGTATTCGGACTATGGCTACACCTTC	CAWSRGYSDYGYTF
.	TRBV2	TRBD2	TRBJ2-3	TGTGCCAGTGGACTAGCCAATGCCGATACGCAGTATTTT	CASGLANADTQYF